The entry that follows covers one TCR beta chain sequence. The CDR3 has 21 amino acids. V was clipped by 4 bases and J by 3 bases; unmatched bases: 22. Via MiXCR, TCRdb re-called the PCR reads, giving one row per CDR3 protein. The table shows about 20,000 distinct CDR3 sequences, with under 50% occurring only once. This sample was included in a study of tumor-infiltrating lymphocytes in oesophageal squamous cell carcinoma. Material: blood. This receptor was identified in a male donor with esophageal squamous cell carcinoma. The genes are TRBV12-3 or TRBV12-4 and TRBJ2-3, with TRBD2 matching over 10 bases. The CDR3 bases are TGTGCCAGCAGTTCTAAATCGGGACTAGCGATACCCCCCACTTGGACAGATACGCAGTATTTT. This translates into CASSSKSGLAIPPTWTDTQYF.